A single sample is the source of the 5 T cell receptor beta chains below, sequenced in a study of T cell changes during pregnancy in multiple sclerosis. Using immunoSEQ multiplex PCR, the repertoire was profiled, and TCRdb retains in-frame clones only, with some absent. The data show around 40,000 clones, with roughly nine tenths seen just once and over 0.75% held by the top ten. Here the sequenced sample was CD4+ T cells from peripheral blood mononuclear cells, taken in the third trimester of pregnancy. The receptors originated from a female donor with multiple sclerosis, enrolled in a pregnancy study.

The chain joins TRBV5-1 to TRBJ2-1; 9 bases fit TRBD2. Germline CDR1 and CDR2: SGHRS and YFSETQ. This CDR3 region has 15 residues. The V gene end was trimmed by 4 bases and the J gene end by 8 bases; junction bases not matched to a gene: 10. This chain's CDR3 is CASSLGLAGGHEQFF. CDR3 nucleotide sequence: TGCGCCAGCAGCCTGGGACTAGCAGGAGGCCATGAGCAGTTCTTC.

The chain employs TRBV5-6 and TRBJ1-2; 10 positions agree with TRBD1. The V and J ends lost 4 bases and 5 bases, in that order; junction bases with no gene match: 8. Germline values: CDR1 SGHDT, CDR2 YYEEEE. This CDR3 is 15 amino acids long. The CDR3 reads CASSIGTGDYYGYTF. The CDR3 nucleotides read TGTGCCAGCAGCATAGGGACAGGGGATTATTATGGCTACACCTTC.

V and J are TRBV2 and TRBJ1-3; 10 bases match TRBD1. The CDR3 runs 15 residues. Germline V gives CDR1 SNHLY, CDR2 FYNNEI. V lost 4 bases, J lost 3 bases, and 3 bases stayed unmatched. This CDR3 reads CASSAGTGDGNTIYF. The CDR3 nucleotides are TGTGCCAGCAGTGCGGGGACAGGGGATGGAAACACCATATATTTT.

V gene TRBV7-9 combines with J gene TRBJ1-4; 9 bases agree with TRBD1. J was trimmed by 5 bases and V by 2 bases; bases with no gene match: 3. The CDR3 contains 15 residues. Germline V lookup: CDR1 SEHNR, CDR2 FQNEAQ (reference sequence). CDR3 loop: CASSLRTGENEKLFF. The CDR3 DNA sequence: TGTGCCAGCAGCTTAAGGACAGGGGAGAATGAAAAACTGTTTTTT. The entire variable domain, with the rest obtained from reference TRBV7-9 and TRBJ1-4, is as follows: DTGVSQNPRHKITKRGQNVTFRCDPISEHNRLYWYRQTLGQGPEFLTYFQNEAQLEKSRLLSDRFSAERPKGSFSTLEIQRTEQGDSAMYLCASSLRTGENEKLFFGSGTQLSVL.

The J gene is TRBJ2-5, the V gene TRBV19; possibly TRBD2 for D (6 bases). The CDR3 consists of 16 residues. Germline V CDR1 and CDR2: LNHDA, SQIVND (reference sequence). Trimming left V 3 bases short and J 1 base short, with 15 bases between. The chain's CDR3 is CASSIGSGGVQETQYF. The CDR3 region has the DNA TGTGCCAGTAGTATCGGGTCAGGAGGGGTCCAAGAGACCCAGTACTTC.